The next 11 T cell receptor beta chains were all read from a single sample in a study of a mutant IDH1 vaccine in newly diagnosed glioma. No antigen has been assigned to these receptors. The time point denotes: week 5, during vaccination. In the vaccine, a single dose held 300 ug of the mutant IDH1 20-mer peptide, along with topical imiquimod. This table comes from immunoSEQ multiplex PCR, and its TCRdb copy is limited to in-frame clones, with some not included. The sample lists around 52,000 clones; 80% to 90% were seen once. The sample was PBMCs, taken from a glioma patient whose treatment included an IDH1 peptide vaccine. The receptors were sampled from a woman in her 40s with glioma.

This clone was recorded once. The chain employs TRBV19 and TRBJ1-5; 7 bases are shared with TRBD1. Losses at the gene ends were 6 bases for V and 2 bases for J; bases not matched to a gene: 10. CDR1 and CDR2 from the germline V gene are LNHDA and SQIVND (reference sequence). The CDR3 is 16 amino acids. As DNA, the CDR3 is TGTGCCAGTAGATGGACAGGAGGCAGGGGCAATCAGCCCCAGCATTTT. Protein product: CASRWTGGRGNQPQHF.

This clone was found a few times. The V call is TRBV29-1, the J call TRBJ1-1; the D gene is possibly TRBD1 (6 bases). V lost 7 bases, J lost 5 bases, and 14 bases lay in between. Germline V gene data show CDR1 as SQVTM and CDR2 as ANQGSEA. There are 12 residues in the CDR3. CDR3 DNA: TGCAGCGCCCGAGGACAGTGGACTGAAGCTTTCTTT. As protein: CSARGQWTEAFF.

V is TRBV5-1 and J is TRBJ2-2; maybe TRBD2 (5 bases). V lost 0 bases, J lost 4 bases, and 10 bases lay in between. This CDR3 is built from 15 residues. The V gene's germline CDR1 is SGHRS and CDR2 YFSETQ. The CDR3, as DNA: TGCGCCAGCAGCTTGGTTACGGGAAGCACCGGGGAGCTGTTTTTT. It codes for CASSLVTGSTGELFF.

This clone came up once. This chain uses TRBV30 with TRBJ2-7; D is uncertain. V lost 2 bases and J 3 bases, leaving 8 bases between the germline ends. The CDR3 totals 12 residues. Germline V lookup: CDR1 GTSNPN, CDR2 SVGIG (reference sequence). The CDR3 region has the DNA TGTGCCTGGAGTCAGGACGTCTACGAGCAGTACTTC. This sequence encodes CAWSQDVYEQYF.

The gene calls are TRBV10-1 and TRBJ2-5; no clear D. The CDR3 is 14 residues long. Germline loops: CDR1 WNHNN, CDR2 SYGVQD (reference sequence). The germline V and J ends were trimmed by 0 bases and 1 base, with 6 bases remaining between them. The CDR3 DNA reads TGCGCCAGCAGTGAGTCGGACGCCCAAGAGACCCAGTACTTC. Residues: CASSESDAQETQYF.

This clone was seen a single time. The J gene is TRBJ1-2, the V gene TRBV27; TRBD1 aligns across 7 bases. V dropped 3 bases and J dropped 2; count of bases not matched to a gene: 3. The CDR3 has 14 residues. The germline CDR1 and CDR2 sequences are MNHEY and SMNVEV (reference sequence). CDR3 in DNA: TGTGCCAGCAGTTTTCACAGGGGAAACTATGGCTACACCTTC. This translates into CASSFHRGNYGYTF.

V and J are TRBV6-5 and TRBJ1-1; D gene unclear. CDR3 size: 13 residues. The V end was cut by 2 bases, the J end by 7 bases, with 11 bases between. Looked up from germline, CDR1 is MNHEY and CDR2 is SVGAGI. The CDR3 protein is CASSYPGRGEAFF. The CDR3 DNA reads as TGTGCCAGCAGTTACCCGGGGAGAGGTGAAGCTTTCTTT.

The J gene is TRBJ1-5, the V gene TRBV19; no definite D call. Trimming left V 6 bases short and J 3 bases short, with 12 bases between. This CDR3 has 14 amino acids. In germline, CDR1 is LNHDA, CDR2 SQIVND (reference sequence). The CDR3 coding sequence is TGTGCCAGTAGAGCAGGCGATACCAATCAGCCCCAGCATTTT. Translation gives CASRAGDTNQPQHF.

The V gene is TRBV18, the J gene TRBJ1-4; D is unresolved. The CDR3 consists of 14 residues. V lost 2 bases and J lost 3, with 7 bases in between. The germline gives CDR1 KGHSH, CDR2 LQKENI. The CDR3 loop reads CASSPGFPNEKLFF. The CDR3 region has the DNA TGTGCCAGCTCACCAGGGTTTCCTAATGAAAAACTGTTTTTT. The full variable domain, its missing parts supplied by reference TRBV18 and TRBJ1-4, is NAGVMQNPRHLVRRRGQEARLRCSPMKGHSHVYWYRQLPEEGLKFMVYLQKENIIDESGMPKERFSAEFPKEGPSILRIQQVVRGDSAAYFCASSPGFPNEKLFFGSGTQLSVL.

The chain is built from TRBV11-2 and TRBJ2-5; D is undetermined. The ends were cut back, 2 bases at V and 3 bases at J, with 7 bases in the middle. CDR3 length equals 13 residues. CDR1 SGHAT and CDR2 FQNNGV come from the germline V gene. In DNA form, the CDR3 reads TGTGCCAGCAGCTTACGGCGGAAAGAGACCCAGTACTTC. It encodes CASSLRRKETQYF.

This chain links TRBV5-1 with TRBJ1-2; maybe TRBD1 (6 bases). Germline V lookup: CDR1 SGHRS, CDR2 YFSETQ. CDR3 length equals 14 residues. Trimming shortened V by 1 base and J by 2 bases, and 9 bases separated the two germline ends. CDR3 sequence: CASSLRGENYGYTF. CDR3 coding DNA: TGCGCCAGCAGCTTGAGGGGGGAGAACTATGGCTACACCTTC.